This TCR beta chain was obtained from a study of beta chain features in type 1 diabetes. Of the isolated RNA, all was reverse transcribed, and so the sequenced material was expressed TCRB transcripts. Sequenced by immunoSEQ multiplex PCR; TCRdb stores in-frame clones only, minus some. The table includes around 300,000 clones, approximately 10% detected once. CDR1 and CDR2 (germline): SGHAT, FQDESV (reference sequence). CDR3 length: 16 residues. V gave up 4 bases and J gave up 2 bases; unmatched junction bases: 8. There was one heparinised blood draw per donor, averaging approximately 120 mL. Each of the CD4+ naive, central memory, regulatory and stem cell-like memory populations was sorted via CD45RO/CCR7/CD25/CD127/CD95/CD27.

The material sequenced was naive CD4+ T cells from blood. This TCR was recovered from a woman in her twenties or thirties in good health. The chain combines TRBV11-1 with TRBJ2-1, with 7 nucleotides matching TRBD2. The CDR3 spells CASSSGVLAAYNEQFF. CDR3 coding DNA: TGTGCCAGCAGCTCGGGGGTGCTAGCGGCCTACAATGAGCAGTTCTTC.